Each of the 18 T cell receptor beta chains below was sequenced from the same sample in a study of blood T cells in healthy people across ages (dated by TCRdb to about 2015). Library method: 5' RACE. Reads for this sample came from an Illumina HiSeq 2500. A second PCR of about 6 to 11 cycles was run with a J-beta primer mix and a sample-barcoded 5' primer. TCRdb applied fastp at Q25 and MiXCR to the public reads, then kept only in-frame beta chains. A single entry per CDR3 protein holds the most common genes and DNA from its merged rows. This sample has about 780,000 distinct CDR3 sequences in its table, and about 46% of those were observed once. The ten largest make up 15% to 20% of the sample. Sequencing input: blood. The receptors come from a man aged 80 or over in good health.

The V gene is TRBV7-9, the J gene TRBJ2-4, with 7 positions matching TRBD2. Gene TRBJ2-7 matches the end of the DNA better, so the J call may be wrong. CDR3 length: 14 residues. CDR1 is SEHNR and CDR2 is FQNEAQ in the germline V gene (reference sequence). The CDR3 coding sequence is TGTGCCAGCAGCTTAGGCCCGGGGGGCTACGAGCAGTACTTC. It yields the protein CASSLGPGGYEQYF.

The V and J genes are TRBV28 and TRBJ1-2; 8 bases are shared with TRBD1. V was clipped by 5 bases and J by 7 bases; unmatched bases: 15. Germline V lookup: CDR1 MDHEN, CDR2 SYDVKM. The CDR3 totals 16 residues. CDR3 sequence (DNA): TGTGCCAGCAGTGAAATCAGGGGGCGCATTGTTCGTGGCTACACCTTC. It specifies CASSEIRGRIVRGYTF.

Here the CDR3 DNA reads TGCGCCAGCAGCTTCATAGGGGGCGACGGCGGAGGCTACACCTTC. It specifies CASSFIGGDGGGYTF. The chain employs TRBV5-1 and TRBJ1-2; TRBD1 agrees at 7 bases. This CDR3 contains 15 residues. CDR1 and CDR2 (germline): SGHRS, YFSETQ. V dropped 2 bases and J dropped 8; count of bases not matched to a gene: 12.

This clonotype was seen only a few times. The V gene is TRBV30, the J gene TRBJ2-1, with D tentatively TRBD2 (6 bases). The ends were cut back, 3 bases at V and 5 bases at J, with 20 bases in the middle. CDR1 GTSNPN and CDR2 SVGIG come from the germline V gene (reference sequence). The CDR3 extends over 16 amino acids. As DNA, the CDR3 is TGTGCCTGGAGATCGGCCGCGGCGGGATTTCACAATGAGCAGTTCTTC. It yields the protein CAWRSAAAGFHNEQFF.

The chain is built from TRBV7-6 and TRBJ2-3, with TRBD1 matching 7 bases. With 5 bases clipped from V and 10 bases from J, the junction kept 9 bases outside the gene matches. This CDR3 is 13 amino acids long. Germline V gene data show CDR1 as SGHVS and CDR2 as FNYEAQ. The CDR3 here is CASSPGTDRAQYF. The DNA of the CDR3 is TGTGCCAGCAGCCCCGGGACAGACCGGGCGCAGTATTTT.

About this clonotype itself: At one end the junction does not follow the germline gene, possibly because of a read error. V is TRBV5-1 and J is TRBJ2-1; weak D call: TRBD2 (5 bases). This CDR3 contains 15 residues. The germline V gene has CDR1 SGHRS and CDR2 YFSETQ. The CDR3 DNA sequence: TGCGCCAGCAGCTTGGTGGTGGGAGTTAACAATGGGCAGTTCTTC. This encodes CASSLVVGVNNGQFF.

The chain links TRBV27 to TRBJ2-5, with TRBD2 as a possible D gene (5 bases). Germline V gene lookup returns CDR1 MNHEY and CDR2 SMNVEV (reference sequence). This CDR3 is 16 amino acids long. V lost 5 bases and J lost 11, with 27 bases in between. CDR3 sequence (DNA): TGTGCCAGCAGTCCTCTGACGAGCGGAGAATACAATGAGCAGTACTTC. It yields the protein CASSPLTSGEYNEQYF.

Turning to this clonotype: A single base separates this from a much larger clone, so it may be a read error. V gene TRBV20-1 combines with J gene TRBJ2-5, with 9 bases identical to TRBD1. Germline-derived CDR1 and CDR2 are DFQATT and SNEGSKA (reference sequence). CDR3 length: 14 amino acids. CDR3 sequence: CSARGDRVPETLYF. CDR3 in DNA: TGCAGTGCTAGAGGGGACAGGGTCCCAGAGACCCTGTACTTC.

The chain joins TRBV18 to TRBJ2-2; tentatively, D is TRBD1 or TRBD2 (6 bases each). With 4 bases removed from V and 4 bases from J, the gap between germline ends came to 16 bases. The CDR3 extends over 16 amino acids. Germline CDR1 reads KGHSH; CDR2 reads LQKENI. The CDR3 is CASSQSQGLTTGELFF. The CDR3 DNA reads as TGTGCCAGCTCACAATCACAGGGACTGACCACCGGGGAGCTGTTTTTT.

J is TRBJ2-7 and V is TRBV6-5; a possible D gene is TRBD1 (5 bases). V was shortened by 9 bases and J by 1 base, with 19 bases between the two germline ends. There are 15 residues in the CDR3. CDR1 MNHEY and CDR2 SVGAGI come from the germline V gene. The CDR3 sequence is CASTDSRRPSYEQYF. For the CDR3, the DNA is TGTGCCAGTACCGACAGTCGTCGTCCTTCCTACGAGCAGTACTTC.

This chain joins TRBV29-1 and TRBJ2-6, with TRBD1 as a possible D gene (6 bases). V gave up 6 bases and J gave up 0 bases, with 9 bases separating them. The CDR3 contains 14 residues. Looked up from germline, CDR1 is SQVTM and CDR2 is ANQGSEA. DNA for the CDR3: TGCAGCGTCCAAGGGGGCTCTGGGGCCAACGTCCTGACTTTC. Amino acids: CSVQGGSGANVLTF.

This chain links TRBV6-6 with TRBJ1-1; possible D gene TRBD1, 6 bases. Germline CDR1 MNHNY, CDR2 SVGAGI (reference sequence). This CDR3 has 14 residues. Trimming pared 7 bases from V and 1 base from J, leaving 13 bases between. The CDR3 nucleotides are TGTGCCAGCAAAGGGGGTTATCCGAACACTGAAGCTTTCTTT. It codes for CASKGGYPNTEAFF.

This clonotype showed up many times. The junction differs from germline at one of its ends, possibly a read error. V usage is TRBV6-1 and J usage is TRBJ2-1; 9 bases agree with TRBD2. The CDR3 is made up of 13 amino acids. Germline loops: CDR1 MNHNS, CDR2 SASEGT. The CDR3 reads CASCDSGSRVQFF. In DNA form, the CDR3 reads TGTGCCAGCTGTGATAGCGGGAGTAGAGTGCAGTTCTTC.

V and J are TRBV5-1 and TRBJ1-1; D not certain. Trimming cost V 5 bases and J 0 bases, with 14 bases left between them. Germline V gene lookup returns CDR1 SGHRS and CDR2 YFSETQ. The CDR3 totals 15 residues. CDR3 coding DNA: TGCGCCAGCAGGTCCGGAGCAGCGGTGAACACTGAAGCTTTCTTT. Protein: CASRSGAAVNTEAFF.

The rearrangement links TRBV9 to TRBJ2-7; D tentatively fits TRBD1 or TRBD2 (5 bases each). V was pared by 1 base and J by 2 bases, with 13 bases between. CDR1 is SGDLS and CDR2 is YYNGEE in the germline V gene. The CDR3 loop spans 15 amino acids. In DNA form, the CDR3 reads TGTGCCAGCAGCGTACCGGGACGGGGACCCTACGAGCAGTACTTC. Amino acid sequence: CASSVPGRGPYEQYF. The complete variable domain, with remaining parts taken from reference TRBV9 and TRBJ2-7, reads DSGVTQTPKHLITATGQRVTLRCSPRSGDLSVYWYQQSLDQGLQFLIQYYNGEERAKGNILERFSAQQFPDLHSELNLSSLELGDSALYFCASSVPGRGPYEQYFGPGTRLTVT.

The chain links TRBV29-1 to TRBJ1-1; D is unclear. Germline V gives CDR1 SQVTM, CDR2 ANQGSEA. The CDR3 loop spans 13 amino acids. Between the trimmed V and J ends, which lost 4 bases and 4 bases, there was a span of 13 bases. This chain's CDR3 is CSVATSGGTEAFF. Written as DNA, the CDR3 is TGCAGCGTTGCAACGTCTGGTGGCACTGAAGCTTTCTTT.

A word on this clonotype: Since a much larger clone is just one base distant, this may be a read error. The chain uses TRBV4-2 and TRBJ2-7, with 8 positions matching TRBD1. CDR1 is LGHNA, CDR2 YNFKEQ, per germline. The CDR3 has 15 amino acids. CDR3 region: CANSQGAGRTYEQYF. The CDR3 DNA reads TGTGCCAACAGCCAGGGGGCAGGTCGAACCTACGAGCAGTACTTC.

This chain uses TRBV6-2 or TRBV6-3 with TRBJ2-1, with D uncertain. Germline CDR1 is MNHEY and CDR2 is SVGEGT. With 6 bases removed from V and 4 bases from J, the gap between germline ends came to 16 bases. The length of the CDR3 is 15 residues. DNA of the CDR3: TGTGCCAGCAGCCCCACCCGGGCGTATTACAATGAGCAGTTCTTC. Its translation is CASSPTRAYYNEQFF.